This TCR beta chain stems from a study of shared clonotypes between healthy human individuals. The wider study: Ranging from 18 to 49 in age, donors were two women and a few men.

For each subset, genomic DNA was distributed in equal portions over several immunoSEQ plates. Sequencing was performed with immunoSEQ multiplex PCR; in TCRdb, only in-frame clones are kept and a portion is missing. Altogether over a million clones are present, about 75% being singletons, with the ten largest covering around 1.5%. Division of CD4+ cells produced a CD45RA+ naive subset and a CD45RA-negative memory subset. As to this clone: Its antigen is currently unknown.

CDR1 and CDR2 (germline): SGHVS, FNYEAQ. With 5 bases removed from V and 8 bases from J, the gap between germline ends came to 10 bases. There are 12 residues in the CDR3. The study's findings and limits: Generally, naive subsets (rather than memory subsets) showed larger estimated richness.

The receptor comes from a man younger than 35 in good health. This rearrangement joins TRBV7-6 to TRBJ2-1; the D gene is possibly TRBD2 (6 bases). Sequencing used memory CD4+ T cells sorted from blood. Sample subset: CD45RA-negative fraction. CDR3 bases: TGTGCCAGCAGCCCGACGGGGGATGAGCAGTTCTTC. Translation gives CASSPTGDEQFF.